The 10 T cell receptor beta chains in this list originate from one sample, sequenced in a study of graft-versus-host responses after intestinal transplantation (dated by TCRdb to about 2021). The sample's time point, from its label and the paper: cells obtained before transplantation from donor or recipient. The library was obtained by the immunoSEQ multiplex PCR assay. The table was pulled from immuneACCESS by TCRdb, which kept in-frame rearrangements only. Such tables lose some clones; where checked, under half of the loss comes from unresolved V genes, and the rest has no known cause. In this sample the table shows 75,000 to 100,000 clones, over 85% of which occur a single time. 0.45% to 0.6% of the sample comes from the top ten. Their specific antigens are unknown. This sample comprised unstimulated CD8+ T cells sorted from spleen or lymph node cells, obtained before intestinal transplant. These TCRs come from a human donor who received an intestinal transplant.

The chain employs TRBV5-1 and TRBJ2-1; 7 nucleotides match TRBD2. There are 15 residues in the CDR3. The V and J ends lost 2 bases and 2 bases, in that order; junction bases with no gene match: 4. Germline-derived CDR1 and CDR2 are SGHRS and YFSETQ. CDR3 nucleotide sequence: TGCGCCAGCAGCTTAGCGGGATTCCCCTACAATGAGCAGTTCTTC. Translating it yields CASSLAGFPYNEQFF.

The chain has TRBV5-6 and TRBJ1-5; no reliable D call. Per the germline V gene, CDR1 is SGHDT and CDR2 is YYEEEE. CDR3 length: 12 residues. The V and J ends lost 3 bases and 6 bases respectively, with 7 bases between them. The CDR3, as DNA: TGTGCCAGCAGCTCCGTCGGTCAGCCCCAGCATTTT. Amino acids: CASSSVGQPQHF.

The chain has TRBV19 and TRBJ2-4; TRBD2 is a possible D gene (5 bases). The germline CDR1 and CDR2 sequences are LNHDA and SQIVND (reference sequence). The length of the CDR3 is 16 residues. V was clipped by 1 base and J by 3 bases, with 13 bases between them. Here the CDR3 reads CASSIASGGGKNIQYF. The CDR3 DNA reads as TGTGCCAGTAGTATAGCGTCAGGAGGAGGCAAAAACATTCAGTACTTC. The variable domain in full, with the rest retrieved from reference TRBV19 and TRBJ2-4, is DGGITQSPKYLFRKEGQNVTLSCEQNLNHDAMYWYRQDPGQGLRLIYYSQIVNDFQKGDIAEGYSVSREKKESFPLTVTSAQKNPTAFYLCASSIASGGGKNIQYFGAGTRLSVL.

This sequence joins TRBV5-1 and TRBJ1-1; D unclear. The CDR3 sequence is 15 residues long. Germline V gives CDR1 SGHRS, CDR2 YFSETQ. Trimming took off 7 bases at V and 0 bases at J, with 16 bases between the two ends. CDR3 nucleotides: TGCGCCAGCGTCCTAGAGGCGGGTATGAACACTGAAGCTTTCTTT. This codes for CASVLEAGMNTEAFF.

The V call is TRBV9, the J call TRBJ2-5; no clear D gene. There are 13 residues in the CDR3. CDR1 is SGDLS, CDR2 YYNGEE, per germline. V lost 1 base, J lost 0 bases, and 4 bases lay in between. For the CDR3, the DNA is TGTGCCAGCAGCGTATTAGACCAAGAGACCCAGTACTTC. Translated, it gives CASSVLDQETQYF.

V is TRBV19 and J is TRBJ2-1; TRBD1 is a possible D gene (6 bases). CDR1 is LNHDA and CDR2 is SQIVND in the germline V gene (reference sequence). Trimming stripped 5 bases from V and 1 base from J, with 6 bases between. This CDR3 region has 13 residues. The CDR3 is CASSGQSYNEQFF. The CDR3 DNA follows: TGTGCCAGTAGTGGACAGTCCTACAATGAGCAGTTCTTC.

In this sample, this clone turned up once. J is TRBJ1-2 and V is TRBV23-1, with a possible D match to TRBD1 (5 bases). TRBV23-1 is annotated as an ORF whose role is uncertain. V gave up 0 bases and J gave up 4 bases, with 15 bases separating them. The CDR3 is made up of 16 amino acids. CDR3 sequence reads: CASSQSGGKGVYGYTF. For the CDR3, the DNA is TGCGCCAGCAGTCAATCTGGGGGGAAGGGAGTCTATGGCTACACCTTC.

The gene calls are TRBV5-1 and TRBJ2-7; 10 bases align to TRBD2. The CDR3 contains 17 residues. The trim removed 0 bases at V and 2 bases at J, leaving 8 bases unmatched. Germline V lookup: CDR1 SGHRS, CDR2 YFSETQ. The CDR3 sequence: CASSLAESGRVTYEQYF. The CDR3, as DNA: TGCGCCAGCAGCTTGGCCGAAAGCGGGAGGGTTACCTACGAGCAGTACTTC.

The chain has TRBV5-1 and TRBJ2-6; 8 bases align to TRBD1. This CDR3 contains 20 residues. The V segment lost 0 bases and the J segment 1 base; nucleotides outside the gene matches: 12. In germline, CDR1 is SGHRS, CDR2 YFSETQ. Here the CDR3 DNA reads TGCGCCAGCAGCTTGGGTCCCGGACAGGGTCCTTTTTCTGGGGCCAACGTCCTGACTTTC. It yields the protein CASSLGPGQGPFSGANVLTF.

The chain uses TRBV27 and TRBJ2-7; 7 bases fit TRBD1. Trimming at V came to 4 bases and at J to 3 bases, leaving 6 bases not matched to a gene. CDR3 size: 14 residues. Germline lookup yields CDR1 MNHEY and CDR2 SMNVEV (reference sequence). The CDR3 loop reads CASSSWTGSYEQYF. The CDR3 region has the DNA TGTGCCAGCAGTTCCTGGACAGGCAGCTACGAGCAGTACTTC.